Each of the 30 T cell receptor beta chains below was sequenced from the same sample in a study of blood T cell repertoires in COVID-19. Only in-frame clones appear in the TCRdb table, and some are missing; sequencing was by immunoSEQ multiplex PCR. Among 200,000 to 300,000 clones listed, more than 70% were seen once. Sequencing was performed on peripheral blood. Receptor source: a woman aged 40 to 50 who had recovered from COVID-19.

The genes are TRBV27 and TRBJ2-1; 8 bases align to TRBD1. The CDR3 runs 11 residues. Trimming took 6 bases from V and 11 from J; bases not matched to a gene: 3. The germline gives CDR1 MNHEY, CDR2 SMNVEV (reference sequence). CDR3 sequence: CASRQGVQQFF. The CDR3, as DNA: TGTGCCAGCAGACAGGGGGTTCAGCAGTTCTTC.

V and J are TRBV4-2 and TRBJ2-1; weak D call: TRBD2 (6 bases). Trimming left V 0 bases short and J 5 bases short, with 8 bases between. Germline V CDR1 and CDR2: LGHNA, YNFKEQ. The CDR3 is made up of 14 amino acids. The CDR3 DNA is TGTGCCAGCAGCCAAGATCCGGGAGACAATGAGCAGTTCTTC. This codes for CASSQDPGDNEQFF.

The V call is TRBV6-2 or TRBV6-3, the J call TRBJ2-7, with 7 nucleotides matching TRBD2. V lost 2 bases and J lost 4; bases outside the gene matches: 2. This CDR3 has 13 residues. Germline V CDR1 and CDR2: MNHEY, SVGEGT. The CDR3 loop is CASSYGEGYEQYF. The DNA for the CDR3 is TGTGCCAGCAGTTACGGGGAGGGGTACGAGCAGTACTTC.

As regards this clone: The junction and the germline gene differ at one end; a read error may be behind it. The V gene is TRBV7-2, the J gene TRBJ1-2; D gene uncertain. The CDR3 extends over 14 amino acids. Germline CDR1 is SGHTA and CDR2 is FQGNSA. DNA for the CDR3: TGTGCCAGCAGCCCCCAGACCGACTATGGCTTTTTGGCCTTC. Amino acids: CASSPQTDYGFLAF. Full variable domain (outside the CDR3, taken from reference TRBV7-2 and TRBJ1-2): GAGVSQSPSNKVTEKGKDVELRCDPISGHTALYWYRQSLGQGLEFLIYFQGNSAPDKSGLPSDRFSAERTGGSVSTLTIQRTQQEDSAVYLCASSPQTDYGFLAFGSGTRLTVV.

V gene TRBV9 combines with J gene TRBJ2-1, with 7 bases that match TRBD2. This CDR3 has 13 residues. Germline-derived CDR1 and CDR2 are SGDLS and YYNGEE. Losses at the gene ends were 5 bases for V and 12 bases for J; bases not matched to a gene: 11. CDR3 sequence (DNA): TGTGCCAGCAGGGCCGGACTAGTTGGGGGGCAGTTCTTC. Translating it yields CASRAGLVGGQFF.

V gene TRBV3-1 (or the pseudogene TRBV3-2) combines with J gene TRBJ2-7; 12 bases align to TRBD2. The germline gives CDR1 LGHDT, CDR2 YNNKEL (reference sequence). V lost 1 base and J lost 5; bases outside the gene matches: 6. The CDR3 consists of 16 residues. CDR3 amino acids: CASSQGGASGRDEQYF. CDR3 nucleotide sequence: TGTGCCAGCAGCCAAGGGGGGGCTAGCGGGAGGGACGAGCAGTACTTC.

J is TRBJ2-7 and V is TRBV30, with 7 bases identical to TRBD2. After removal of 3 bases from V and 6 bases from J, the junction contained 5 bases not matched to a gene. CDR1 is GTSNPN and CDR2 is SVGIG in the germline V gene (reference sequence). The CDR3 length is 12 residues. CDR3 coding DNA: TGTGCCTGGAGCGCGGGGAGGGGCGAGCAGTACTTC. It is translated as CAWSAGRGEQYF. The variable domain in full, with the rest retrieved from reference TRBV30 and TRBJ2-7, is SQTIHQWPATLVQPVGSPLSLECTVEGTSNPNLYWYRQAAGRGLQLLFYSVGIGQISSEVPQNLSASRPQDRQFILSSKKLLLSDSGFYLCAWSAGRGEQYFGPGTRLTVT.

The CDR3 reads CASRGNEKLFF. DNA of the CDR3: TGTGCCAGCCGGGGTAATGAAAAACTGTTTTTT. The chain couples TRBV27 to TRBJ1-4; D is unresolved. V was pared by 8 bases and J by 4 bases, with 5 bases between. CDR3 length: 11 amino acids. Germline V gene sequence: CDR1 MNHEY, CDR2 SMNVEV (reference sequence).

The rearrangement uses TRBV24-1 and TRBJ2-7; D is perhaps TRBD2 (6 bases). V lost 6 bases and J lost 4, with 15 bases in between. The germline V gene encodes CDR1 KGHDR and CDR2 SFDVKD. The CDR3 extends over 14 amino acids. The CDR3 DNA sequence: TGTGCCACCAGTTCACTAGCTTCCCGTTACGAGCAGTACTTC. Amino acids: CATSSLASRYEQYF.

This chain connects TRBV9 to TRBJ2-1; D might be TRBD2 (6 bases). Trimming removed 0 bases at V and 6 bases at J, with 10 bases between. This CDR3 spans 14 amino acids. From germline, CDR1 is SGDLS and CDR2 YYNGEE. The DNA of the CDR3 is TGTGCCAGCAGCGTAGTTCCGACTAGCAATGAGCAGTTCTTC. It translates to CASSVVPTSNEQFF.

This clone was counted once. V usage is TRBV30 and J usage is TRBJ2-5; tentative D call: TRBD2 (5 bases). Trimming stripped 2 bases from V and 5 bases from J, with 12 bases between. This CDR3 region has 13 residues. Germline V gene lookup returns CDR1 GTSNPN and CDR2 SVGIG (reference sequence). CDR3 residues: CAWSLGPGETQYF. The DNA for the CDR3 is TGTGCCTGGAGTCTCGGGCCGGGGGAGACCCAGTACTTC.

This rearrangement joins TRBV7-2 to TRBJ1-1; no clear D. CDR1 and CDR2 (germline): SGHTA, FQGNSA. V lost 4 bases to trimming and J lost 6 bases, with 9 bases between them. The CDR3 extends over 12 amino acids. The CDR3 loop is CASSSYGAEAFF. As DNA, the CDR3 is TGTGCCAGCAGCTCGTACGGAGCTGAAGCTTTCTTT. The entire variable domain, with the rest obtained from reference TRBV7-2 and TRBJ1-1, is as follows: GAGVSQSPSNKVTEKGKDVELRCDPISGHTALYWYRQSLGQGLEFLIYFQGNSAPDKSGLPSDRFSAERTGGSVSTLTIQRTQQEDSAVYLCASSSYGAEAFFGQGTRLTVV.

The chain couples TRBV19 to TRBJ1-6; possibly TRBD1 for D (6 bases). Between the trimmed V and J ends, which lost 5 bases and 6 bases, there was a span of 17 bases. The CDR3 is 16 amino acids. From germline, CDR1 is LNHDA and CDR2 SQIVND (reference sequence). In DNA form, the CDR3 reads TGTGCCAGTAGTGCACGCCGGGACATATTTAATTCACCCCTCCACTTT. Amino acids: CASSARRDIFNSPLHF.

The chain's CDR3 is CAWTMAGDYTF. The CDR3 DNA sequence: TGTGCCTGGACGATGGCCGGGGACTACACCTTC. V usage is TRBV30 and J usage is TRBJ1-2; D is undetermined. Between the trimmed V and J ends, which lost 4 bases and 10 bases, there was a span of 13 bases. Germline V CDR1 and CDR2: GTSNPN, SVGIG (reference sequence). The CDR3 is made up of 11 amino acids. The full variable domain, with the rest looked up from reference TRBV30 and TRBJ1-2, is SQTIHQWPATLVQPVGSPLSLECTVEGTSNPNLYWYRQAAGRGLQLLFYSVGIGQISSEVPQNLSASRPQDRQFILSSKKLLLSDSGFYLCAWTMAGDYTFGSGTRLTVV.

The chain links TRBV2 to TRBJ2-5; tentative D call: TRBD2 (6 bases). Germline-derived CDR1 and CDR2 are SNHLY and FYNNEI. CDR3 length equals 13 residues. V dropped 8 bases and J dropped 4 bases, with 14 bases sitting between them. This CDR3 reads CASAKEGRETQYF. The CDR3 region has the DNA TGTGCCAGCGCGAAGGAGGGGAGAGAGACCCAGTACTTC.

The chain couples TRBV27 to TRBJ2-5; a possible D gene is TRBD1 (6 bases). The CDR3 extends over 15 amino acids. Germline V CDR1 and CDR2: MNHEY, SMNVEV (reference sequence). The V and J ends lost 0 bases and 4 bases respectively, with 12 bases between them. CDR3 residues: CASSLSAGAGETQYF. In DNA form, the CDR3 reads TGTGCCAGCAGTTTATCAGCAGGGGCCGGAGAGACCCAGTACTTC.

The rearrangement uses TRBV5-4 and TRBJ1-2; maybe TRBD1 (5 bases). Trimming stripped 0 bases from V and 0 bases from J, with 6 bases between. This CDR3 has 14 amino acids. CDR1 and CDR2 (germline): SGHNT, YYREEE (reference sequence). This CDR3 reads CASSLEGTNYGYTF. In DNA form, the CDR3 reads TGTGCCAGCAGCTTGGAGGGGACTAACTATGGCTACACCTTC.

This clone was seen only once. The V call is TRBV19, the J call TRBJ2-2; 7 bases are shared with TRBD2. Germline CDR1 is LNHDA and CDR2 is SQIVND (reference sequence). This CDR3 is 15 amino acids long. V gave up 6 bases and J gave up 5 bases; unmatched junction bases: 9. CDR3 nucleotide sequence: TGTGCCAGTAGCAACCCGGGCGGGAGAACCGGGGAGCTGTTTTTT. Residues: CASSNPGGRTGELFF.

This chain connects TRBV30 to TRBJ2-4, with TRBD2 as a possible D gene (6 bases). Germline assignment: CDR1 GTSNPN and CDR2 SVGIG (reference sequence). V shed 2 bases and J shed 9 bases, with 8 bases lying between them. The CDR3 is 11 amino acids. The CDR3 region is CAWSPGGIQYF. The CDR3 region has the DNA TGTGCCTGGAGTCCCGGGGGCATTCAGTACTTC.

This clone is a singleton in its sample. The J gene is TRBJ1-5, the V gene TRBV19; 9 bases are shared with TRBD1. Looked up from germline, CDR1 is LNHDA and CDR2 is SQIVND (reference sequence). The CDR3 totals 14 residues. Germline trimming cut 7 bases from V and 4 bases from J; bases unmatched to any gene: 5. DNA of the CDR3: TGTGCCAGTACGAGACAGGGGGGGAATCAGCCCCAGCATTTT. The encoded protein is CASTRQGGNQPQHF. Variable domain in full (rest from reference TRBV19 and TRBJ1-5): DGGITQSPKYLFRKEGQNVTLSCEQNLNHDAMYWYRQDPGQGLRLIYYSQIVNDFQKGDIAEGYSVSREKKESFPLTVTSAQKNPTAFYLCASTRQGGNQPQHFGDGTRLSIL.

The rearrangement joins TRBV21-1 to TRBJ2-7; the table's D call of TRBD1 was not tested on the DNA. TRBV21-1 is tagged as a pseudogene. This CDR3 region has 13 residues. The CDR3 coding sequence is TGTGCCAGCAGCCCCAGGGGGCGAGGGGAGCAGTACGTC. Its translation: CASSPRGRGEQYV.

V is TRBV19 and J is TRBJ2-5; TRBD2 matches at 12 bases. Trimming cost V 1 base and J 5 bases; bases outside gene matches: 8. Germline V gene lookup returns CDR1 LNHDA and CDR2 SQIVND (reference sequence). The CDR3 is 17 residues long. CDR3 sequence reads: CASSIGASGRARETQYF. The CDR3 coding sequence is TGTGCCAGTAGTATAGGGGCTAGCGGGAGGGCCCGGGAGACCCAGTACTTC. Together with reference TRBV19 and TRBJ2-5, the CDR3 gives the full variable domain: DGGITQSPKYLFRKEGQNVTLSCEQNLNHDAMYWYRQDPGQGLRLIYYSQIVNDFQKGDIAEGYSVSREKKESFPLTVTSAQKNPTAFYLCASSIGASGRARETQYFGPGTRLLVL.

This clone was recorded once. This chain connects TRBV21-1 to TRBJ1-6; the D call of TRBD1 is as the table states it, not checked on the DNA. TRBV21-1 is a known pseudogene. The CDR3 runs 15 residues. CDR3 residues: CASRLSTGWGSPLHF. The DNA for the CDR3 is TGTGCCAGCAGGCTTTCGACAGGGTGGGGTTCACCCCTCCACTTT.

V gene TRBV6-5 combines with J gene TRBJ1-2; no firm D call. The CDR3 sequence is 13 residues long. Germline loops: CDR1 MNHEY, CDR2 SVGAGI. The V end lost 6 bases, the J end lost 4 bases, and 12 bases lay between the germline ends. CDR3 nucleotide sequence: TGTGCCAGCAGCGGGGATTTGGGCTATGGCTACACCTTC. Its protein is CASSGDLGYGYTF.

The V and J genes are TRBV5-8 and TRBJ2-5, with 7 bases identical to TRBD1. The CDR3 is made up of 16 amino acids. V was pared by 1 base and J by 7 bases, with 13 bases of the junction left unmatched. Germline assignment: CDR1 SGHTS and CDR2 YDEGEE. The CDR3 DNA reads as TGTGCCAGCAGCTTGCCCGGCGGCAGGGGGTGGGGGACCCAGTACTTC. Encoded protein: CASSLPGGRGWGTQYF.

The rearrangement uses TRBV4-1 and TRBJ1-5; D remains unclear. Between the trimmed V and J ends, which lost 4 bases and 0 bases, there was a span of 10 bases. The V gene's germline CDR1 is MGHRA and CDR2 YSYEKL. The CDR3 has 15 amino acids. CDR3 coding DNA: TGCGCCAGCAGCCCGGACGGGAATAGCAATCAGCCCCAGCATTTT. Translating it yields CASSPDGNSNQPQHF.

This clone was observed a single time. V usage is TRBV5-1 and J usage is TRBJ2-2, with a tentative D call TRBD2 (5 bases). V was cut by 4 bases and J by 0 bases, with 7 bases left in between. There are 14 residues in the CDR3. CDR1 is SGHRS, CDR2 YFSETQ, per germline. CDR3 DNA sequence: TGCGCCAGCAGCCGGGATACGAACACCGGGGAGCTGTTTTTT. This sequence encodes CASSRDTNTGELFF. The entire variable domain, with the rest obtained from reference TRBV5-1 and TRBJ2-2, is as follows: KAGVTQTPRYLIKTRGQQVTLSCSPISGHRSVSWYQQTPGQGLQFLFEYFSETQRNKGNFPGRFSGRQFSNSRSEMNVSTLELGDSALYLCASSRDTNTGELFFGEGSRLTVL.

The chain recombines TRBV9 with TRBJ2-3; 8 nucleotides line up with TRBD1. V shed 2 bases, J shed 2 bases, and the junction held 7 bases outside the gene matches. The germline gives CDR1 SGDLS, CDR2 YYNGEE. The CDR3 is 16 residues long. In nucleotides, the CDR3 is TGTGCCAGCAGCGTGGCCGGACAGGGCCCCACAGATACGCAGTATTTT. Protein: CASSVAGQGPTDTQYF.

The chain carries TRBV12-3 or TRBV12-4 and TRBJ1-5, with D perhaps matching TRBD1 (6 bases). V gave up 8 bases and J gave up 2 bases, with 10 bases separating them. The CDR3 contains 13 residues. The CDR3 region has the DNA TGTGCCAGCGGGGAGGGGGGCAATCAGCCCCAGCATTTT. Amino acid sequence: CASGEGGNQPQHF.

V and J are TRBV5-1 and TRBJ2-1, with 9 bases matching TRBD2. The trim removed 2 bases at V and 6 bases at J, leaving 9 bases unmatched. The CDR3 length is 16 residues. Germline values: CDR1 SGHRS, CDR2 YFSETQ. The CDR3, as DNA: TGCGCCAGCAGCTTCTTCGCGGGAGGGGGGTCCAATGAGCAGTTCTTC. It translates to CASSFFAGGGSNEQFF.